The rows below give T cell receptor beta chains drawn from one sample of a study of T-cell memory formation after mild COVID-19. A single record per CDR3 protein comes from TCRdb applying MiXCR to the 5' RACE reads. The sample records roughly 300,000 distinct CDR3 sequences, under 8.5% being singletons. Sequenced sample: PBMCs or a T cell subset sorted from them (not recorded which). Receptors were obtained from a man aged 18 to 35 who had mild COVID-19 (a few samples of this study predate the infection). Cell type and time point are not known. CDR3s include the opening cysteine and the closing phenylalanine or tryptophan. D genes are given only for firm matches. For some rows the clone size is stated as once, few or many, or as a class when expanded; others skip it.

J gene,clone size,V gene,D gene,CDR3 protein,CDR3 DNA
TRBJ1-4,.,TRBV5-1,.,CASSLSSNGNEKLFF,TGCGCCAGCAGCTTAAGCTCGAACGGGAATGAAAAACTGTTTTTT
TRBJ1-1,.,TRBV15,.,CATSRALSGGTEAFF,TGTGCCACCAGCAGAGCCCTGTCGGGGGGAACTGAAGCTTTCTTT
TRBJ2-5,.,TRBV9,TRBD1,CASSTHAGTGKETQYF,TGTGCCAGCAGCACCCACGCCGGGACAGGGAAAGAGACCCAGTACTTC
TRBJ2-1,few,TRBV5-5,.,CASSPGTTRHEQFF,TGTGCCAGCAGCCCCGGGACAACTCGTCATGAGCAGTTCTTC
TRBJ2-3,.,TRBV10-3,.,CAISETGAVMGADTQYF,TGTGCCATCAGTGAGACCGGGGCTGTCATGGGCGCAGATACGCAGTATTTT
TRBJ2-7,.,TRBV10-3,TRBD1,CAISESGQGAGEQYF,TGTGCCATCAGTGAGTCTGGCCAGGGGGCGGGGGAGCAGTACTTC
TRBJ1-5,.,TRBV7-2,.,CASSRYYQPQHF,TGTGCCAGCAGTCGTTACTATCAGCCCCAGCATTTT
TRBJ1-1,few,TRBV7-9,TRBD1,CASSPRGTAMEAFF,TGTGCCAGCAGCCCACGTGGGACAGCGATGGAAGCTTTCTTT
TRBJ2-1,.,TRBV15,TRBD1,CATSSTGEIYNEQFF,TGTGCCACCAGCAGTACAGGGGAAATCTACAATGAGCAGTTCTTC
TRBJ2-7,many,TRBV11-3,.,CASSLGSARTYEQYF,TGTGCCAGCAGCTTAGGTAGCGCACGTACCTACGAGCAGTACTTC
TRBJ1-6,few,TRBV9,.,CASSVVWDSPLHF,TGTGCCAGCAGCGTAGTGTGGGATTCACCCCTCCACTTT
TRBJ2-5,.,TRBV7-3,.,CASSGGLEETQYF,TGTGCCAGCAGCGGGGGGCTCGAGGAGACCCAGTACTTC
TRBJ1-5,.,TRBV6-5,.,CASSRNSNQPQHF,TGTGCCAGCAGTCGAAATAGCAATCAGCCCCAGCATTTT
TRBJ2-3,many,TRBV5-1,.,CASSHSTGADTDTQYF,TGCGCCAGCAGCCACTCTACGGGGGCCGACACAGATACGCAGTATTTT
TRBJ2-5,.,TRBV20-1,TRBD2,CSARRPSGVQETQYF,TGCAGTGCGAGAAGACCTAGCGGGGTACAAGAGACCCAGTACTTC
TRBJ1-1,few,TRBV7-9,.,CASSPRAVEAFF,TGTGCCAGCAGCCCCAGGGCAGTTGAAGCTTTCTTT
TRBJ1-5,.,TRBV5-1,.,CASSFAGVRDQPQHF,TGCGCCAGCAGCTTCGCCGGTGTCAGAGATCAGCCCCAGCATTTT
TRBJ2-3,.,TRBV5-1,.,CASSFISPDTQYF,TGCGCCAGCAGCTTCATTAGCCCAGATACGCAGTATTTT
TRBJ2-6,many,TRBV20-1,.,CSAPETSGANVLTF,TGCAGTGCCCCAGAGACCTCTGGGGCCAACGTCCTGACTTTC
TRBJ2-3,.,TRBV7-6,TRBD2,CASSLSGGAGDTQYF,TGTGCCAGCAGTTTAAGCGGGGGGGCAGGGGATACGCAGTATTTT
TRBJ1-1,many,TRBV7-6,.,CASSLGSGKNTEAFF,TGTGCCAGCAGCTTAGGCTCAGGGAAGAACACTGAAGCTTTCTTT
TRBJ1-1,.,TRBV25-1,TRBD1,CASGQGAEAFF,TGTGCCAGCGGACAGGGGGCTGAAGCTTTCTTT
TRBJ1-1,few,TRBV7-3,.,CASSPVGGGTEAFF,TGTGCCAGCAGCCCCGTAGGAGGGGGCACTGAAGCTTTCTTT
TRBJ1-5,few,TRBV7-2,TRBD1,CASSLAGPAGGFQPQHF,TGTGCCAGCAGCTTAGCAGGGCCAGCAGGGGGCTTTCAGCCCCAGCATTTT
TRBJ2-3,few,TRBV5-1,.,CASSLETVTDTQYF,TGCGCCAGCAGCTTGGAGACAGTTACAGATACGCAGTATTTT
TRBJ2-6,.,TRBV27,.,CASSSQSGANVLTF,TGTGCCAGCAGTTCACAGTCTGGGGCCAACGTCCTGACTTTC
TRBJ1-6,few,TRBV28,.,CASRGEDNRNSPLHF,TGTGCCAGCAGGGGTGAGGACAACCGGAATTCACCCCTCCACTTT
TRBJ1-2,.,TRBV27,TRBD1,CASSLRTGGDVSYGYTF,TGTGCCAGCAGTCTCAGGACAGGGGGCGACGTTTCGTATGGCTACACCTTC
TRBJ2-7,few,TRBV20-1,TRBD1,CSGAGQGFHEQYF,TGCAGTGGCGCGGGACAGGGGTTCCACGAGCAGTACTTC
TRBJ2-1,few,TRBV5-6,TRBD2,CASSLEKQAVIAGGNEQFF,TGTGCCAGCAGCTTGGAAAAACAAGCGGTAATAGCGGGCGGGAATGAGCAGTTCTTC
TRBJ1-5,few,TRBV2,.,CASSEDNPVLKPQHF,TGTGCCAGCAGTGAAGACAACCCCGTTTTGAAGCCCCAGCATTTT
TRBJ1-2,.,TRBV19,.,CASSITLWTEIYGYTF,TGTGCCAGTAGTATTACTCTCTGGACGGAAATATATGGCTACACCTTC
TRBJ1-2,.,TRBV7-2,.,CASSLDENYGYTF,TGTGCCAGCAGCTTAGACGAGAACTATGGCTACACCTTC
TRBJ2-7,many,TRBV6-5,.,CASSPRTAYEQYF,TGTGCCAGCAGCCCCCGGACAGCCTACGAGCAGTACTTC
TRBJ2-5,few,TRBV5-4,.,CASSLARGEETQYF,TGTGCCAGCAGCTTGGCCCGTGGGGAGGAGACCCAGTACTTC
TRBJ1-2,few,TRBV5-1,.,CASSLAGLGYGYTF,TGCGCCAGCAGCTTGGCCGGCTTGGGCTATGGCTACACCTTC
TRBJ1-1,.,TRBV20-1,.,CSARRGERTEAFF,TGCAGTGCTAGAAGGGGTGAGAGGACTGAAGCTTTCTTT
TRBJ2-3,many,TRBV7-2,.,CASTIPGHRTDTQYF,TGTGCCAGCACTATTCCGGGACACCGCACAGATACGCAGTATTTT
TRBJ1-2,.,TRBV12-3/TRBV12-4,.,CASTRYGALATYFGYTF,TGTGCCAGCACGCGATACGGGGCCCTGGCGACATATTTTGGCTACACCTTC
TRBJ2-1,few,TRBV5-1,TRBD2,CASSLGSSGGEEQFF,TGCGCCAGCAGCTTGGGTTCCAGCGGGGGGGAAGAGCAGTTCTTC
TRBJ2-3,few,TRBV29-1,.,CSVFEVADTQYF,TGCAGCGTTTTCGAAGTCGCAGATACGCAGTATTTT
TRBJ2-7,.,TRBV6-5,.,CASSPDNYRSYEQYF,TGTGCCAGCAGCCCGGACAATTACAGGTCCTACGAGCAGTACTTC
TRBJ1-1,few,TRBV2,TRBD1,CASGRQGNTEAFF,TGTGCCAGCGGCCGACAGGGGAACACTGAAGCTTTCTTT